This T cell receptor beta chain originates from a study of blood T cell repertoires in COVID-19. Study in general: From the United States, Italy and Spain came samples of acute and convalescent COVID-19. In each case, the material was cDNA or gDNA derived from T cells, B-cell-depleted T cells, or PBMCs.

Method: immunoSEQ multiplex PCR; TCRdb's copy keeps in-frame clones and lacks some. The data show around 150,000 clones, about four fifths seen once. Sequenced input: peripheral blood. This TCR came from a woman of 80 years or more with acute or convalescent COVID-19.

CDR3 region: CAWSSGRGWNGYTF. The CDR3 DNA reads TGTGCCTGGAGTTCGGGCAGGGGGTGGAATGGCTACACCTTC. The genes are TRBV30 and TRBJ1-2, with 7 bases that match TRBD1. The length of the CDR3 is 14 residues. V was clipped by 2 bases and J by 6 bases; unmatched bases: 9. Germline V gene sequence: CDR1 GTSNPN, CDR2 SVGIG (reference sequence).